The rows below give T cell receptor beta chains drawn from one sample of a study of blood T cells in healthy people across ages. TCRdb processed the 5' RACE reads anew with MiXCR; each CDR3 protein has one entry. The data show roughly 1,800,000 distinct CDR3 sequences, just under 50% seen once. Sequencing was performed on blood. These TCRs come from a woman aged 40-49 years in good health. Both conserved end residues are part of each CDR3. A D gene is named only where the DNA matches it firmly. Size tells how often a clone was seen (once, few, many) or the class of an expanded clone, and some rows leave it out.

j_call,clone_size,v_call,d_call,cdr3_aa,cdr3_nt
TRBJ1-2,.,TRBV12-2,.,CASRQGTGRNYGYTF,TGTGCAAGTCGCCAAGGGACAGGTCGAAACTATGGCTACACCTTC
TRBJ2-1,few,TRBV7-9,.,CASSLAWSNNEQFF,TGTGCCAGCAGCTTAGCATGGTCTAACAATGAGCAGTTCTTC
TRBJ2-1,.,TRBV27,.,CASSFLFYNEQFF,TGTGCCAGCAGTTTTTTATTTTACAATGAGCAGTTCTTC
TRBJ1-5,.,TRBV7-2,.,CASSLVGVSSNQPQHF,TGTGCCAGCAGCTTAGTCGGGGTCTCAAGCAATCAGCCCCAGCATTTT
TRBJ2-1,few,TRBV20-1,.,CSASRGSNEQFF,TGCAGTGCTAGTCGAGGGAGTAATGAGCAGTTCTTC
TRBJ2-5,.,TRBV10-3,.,CAISESRSETQYF,TGTGCCATCAGTGAGTCGCGGAGCGAGACCCAGTACTTC
TRBJ1-6,.,TRBV12-3/TRBV12-4,.,CASSVDGHNSPLHF,TGTGCCAGCAGTGTGGACGGGCATAATTCACCCCTCCACTTT
TRBJ2-1,.,TRBV18,.,CASSPKGSDNEQFF,TGTGCCAGCTCACCAAAGGGGTCTGACAATGAGCAGTTCTTC
TRBJ2-5,.,TRBV20-1,TRBD1,CSAKSRTGILETQYF,TGCAGTGCTAAATCCAGGACAGGGATTTTGGAGACCCAGTACTTC
TRBJ2-1,.,TRBV7-9,.,CASSSRGLDQFF,TGTGCCAGCAGCTCTAGGGGGTTAGACCAGTTCTTC
TRBJ1-1,.,TRBV7-2,.,CASSPLDRKDTEAFF,TGTGCCAGCAGCCCCCTTGACAGGAAGGACACTGAAGCTTTCTTT
TRBJ2-3,.,TRBV9,.,CASSVEGRVVDTQYF,TGTGCCAGCAGCGTAGAGGGTAGAGTGGTTGATACGCAGTATTTT
TRBJ2-3,.,TRBV5-1,.,CASSGEGALYGAQYF,TGCGCCAGCAGCGGGGAGGGGGCCTTGTATGGGGCGCAGTATTTT
TRBJ2-7,.,TRBV5-1,.,CASSFQDRENEQYF,TGCGCCAGCAGCTTTCAGGATCGGGAGAATGAGCAGTACTTC
TRBJ1-5,few,TRBV6-2/TRBV6-3,.,CASSYPGSNQPQHF,TGTGCCAGCAGTTACCCGGGGAGCAATCAGCCCCAGCATTTT
TRBJ1-4,few,TRBV12-3/TRBV12-4,.,CASSSDYEREKLFF,TGTGCCAGCAGTTCGGACTATGAGAGGGAAAAACTGTTTTTT
TRBJ1-6,few,TRBV12-3/TRBV12-4,.,CASSRTVNSPLHF,TGTGCCAGCAGCCGGACAGTAAATTCACCCCTCCACTTT
TRBJ2-3,few,TRBV13,TRBD2,CASSLRLAGGEDTQYF,TGTGCCAGCAGCTTACGCCTAGCGGGGGGGGAGGATACGCAGTATTTT
TRBJ2-1,few,TRBV11-3,TRBD1,CASSSRQGYNEQFF,TGTGCCAGCAGTTCCCGACAGGGGTACAATGAGCAGTTCTTC
TRBJ2-3,few,TRBV6-5,.,CASSYSSGVGTDTQYF,TGTGCCAGCAGTTACTCTTCAGGGGTCGGCACAGATACGCAGTATTTT
TRBJ2-7,.,TRBV6-2/TRBV6-3,.,CASSYSTLGQYF,TGTGCCAGCAGTTACTCGACCCTCGGGCAGTACTTC
TRBJ1-2,few,TRBV20-1,.,CSAREVGGNYGYTF,TGCAGTGCTAGAGAGGTTGGGGGAAACTATGGCTACACCTTC
TRBJ1-1,.,TRBV12-3/TRBV12-4,.,CASSLGHAEAFF,TGTGCCAGCAGTTTAGGTCACGCTGAAGCTTTCTTT
TRBJ1-2,.,TRBV7-2,TRBD1,CASSSRAGGMDDYTF,TGTGCCAGCAGCTCTAGGGCAGGGGGCATGGATGACTACACCTTC
TRBJ1-2,once,TRBV6-2/TRBV6-3,TRBD1,CASVDRFQLGYTF,TGTGCCAGCGTGGACAGGTTTCAGCTTGGCTACACCTTC
TRBJ2-7,few,TRBV6-6,.,CASGGASYEQYF,TGTGCCAGCGGGGGGGCCTCGTACGAGCAGTACTTC
TRBJ2-7,once,TRBV6-1,TRBD1,CASSGGQGTREQYF,TGTGCCAGCAGTGGGGGACAGGGAACGCGCGAGCAGTACTTC
TRBJ2-5,.,TRBV5-1,TRBD2,CASSLDPSGVETQYF,TGCGCCAGCAGCTTGGACCCTAGCGGGGTTGAGACCCAGTACTTC
TRBJ2-7,.,TRBV19,.,CASSKGAAHEQYF,TGTGCCAGTAGTAAGGGAGCGGCCCACGAGCAGTACTTC
TRBJ2-1,.,TRBV27,.,CASSPRPGSEQFF,TGTGCCAGCAGCCCACGGCCCGGCAGTGAGCAGTTCTTC
TRBJ2-3,.,TRBV7-9,.,CASSLGQRASTDTQYF,TGTGCCAGCAGCTTAGGACAGCGAGCTAGCACAGATACGCAGTATTTT